A single sample gave rise to the 26 T cell receptor beta chains below, sequenced in a study. TCRdb reprocessed the 5' RACE reads via MiXCR and lists one record per CDR3 protein. The repertoire consists of under 11,000 distinct CDR3 sequences, with under 35% occurring once and the leading ten covering 2.5% to 3.5%. Treg sorting used a CD4+CD25+CD127-/low gate. Specimen: Tregs sorted from a lymph node. Receptors originate from a female donor with breast cancer.

This clonotype was counted between two and nine times. V usage is TRBV6-6 and J usage is TRBJ1-2; TRBD1 is a possible D gene (5 bases). V was trimmed by 6 bases and J by 5 bases, leaving 22 bases between them. The CDR3 length is 16 residues. Germline V CDR1 and CDR2: MNHNY, SVGAGI (reference sequence). The DNA of the CDR3 is TGTGCCAGCAGACCTACCGGGAGAGGGGCTGGTTATGGCTACACCTTC. It codes for CASRPTGRGAGYGYTF.

Relative to its sample, this clonotype is medium-sized. V usage is TRBV4-1 and J usage is TRBJ1-3; TRBD1 is a possible D gene (5 bases). This CDR3 is built from 16 residues. Deletions cut 4 bases from V and 2 bases from J, with 15 bases between. The V gene's germline CDR1 is MGHRA and CDR2 YSYEKL. CDR3 coding DNA: TGCGCCAGCAGCCTCCCCGGGGGTAGCCCTGGAAACACCATATATTTT. Encoded protein: CASSLPGGSPGNTIYF.

This clonotype appeared once. This may arise from a read error, as a much more abundant clone is one base away. J is TRBJ2-1 and V is TRBV9; TRBD2 is a possible D gene (6 bases). Germline values: CDR1 SGDLS, CDR2 YYNGEE. The CDR3 contains 16 residues. Deletions cut 0 bases from V and 4 bases from J, with 14 bases between. CDR3 protein: CASSVGVTRRYNEQFF. As DNA, the CDR3 is TGTGCCAGCAGCGTAGGGGTGACTAGGAGGTACAATGAGCAGTTCTTC.

This clonotype came up many times. The rearrangement links TRBV5-1 to TRBJ2-1; 10 nucleotides agree with TRBD2. CDR1 and CDR2 (germline): SGHRS, YFSETQ. Trimming at V came to 0 bases and at J to 3 bases, leaving 3 bases not matched to a gene. CDR3 length: 16 residues. CDR3: CASSLVAGGHYNEQFF. Here the CDR3 DNA reads TGCGCCAGCAGCTTGGTAGCGGGAGGCCACTACAATGAGCAGTTCTTC.

This clonotype was recorded at least ten times. This chain links TRBV9 with TRBJ2-1, with 9 nucleotides matching TRBD2. The CDR3 extends over 21 amino acids. V lost 0 bases, J lost 2 bases, and 18 bases stayed unmatched. Germline loops: CDR1 SGDLS, CDR2 YYNGEE. The CDR3 nucleotides read TGTGCCAGCAGCGTAGCTGAGTCGGGTGGTAGCGGGAGCTTTGCCTACAATGAGCAGTTCTTC. Protein: CASSVAESGGSGSFAYNEQFF. Using reference TRBV9 and TRBJ2-1 for the parts outside the CDR3, the full variable domain is DSGVTQTPKHLITATGQRVTLRCSPRSGDLSVYWYQQSLDQGLQFLIQYYNGEERAKGNILERFSAQQFPDLHSELNLSSLELGDSALYFCASSVAESGGSGSFAYNEQFFGPGTRLTVL.

This clonotype has a handful of counts. J is TRBJ1-2 and V is TRBV20-1; D is unresolved. The CDR3 has 14 amino acids. V gave up 1 base and J gave up 6 bases, with 15 bases separating them. The V gene's germline CDR1 is DFQATT and CDR2 SNEGSKA (reference sequence). CDR3 nucleotide sequence: TGCAGTGCTAGAGGGAGAGAAAGCCTCCATGGCTACACCTTC. This translates into CSARGRESLHGYTF.

This clonotype is judged medium-sized. The J gene is TRBJ1-1, the V gene TRBV27; D is possibly TRBD1 (5 bases). CDR1 MNHEY and CDR2 SMNVEV come from the germline V gene (reference sequence). Deletions cut 1 base from V and 0 bases from J, with 9 bases between. The CDR3 covers 15 residues. The DNA for the CDR3 is TGTGCCAGCAGTTTATTTTCAGGGCTGAACACTGAAGCTTTCTTT. Translating it yields CASSLFSGLNTEAFF.

Ten or more counts support this clonotype. The chain recombines TRBV6-5 with TRBJ1-5; D is unclear. V was cut by 5 bases and J by 0 bases, with 8 bases left in between. This CDR3 region has 14 residues. Germline lookup yields CDR1 MNHEY and CDR2 SVGAGI. The CDR3 nucleotides read TGTGCCAGCAGTACGACCTATAGCAATCAGCCCCAGCATTTT. Protein product: CASSTTYSNQPQHF.

This clonotype occurred many times. This rearrangement joins TRBV24-1 to TRBJ1-5; possible D gene TRBD1, 5 bases. V was pared by 2 bases and J by 7 bases, with 17 bases between. The CDR3 covers 16 residues. Germline CDR1 reads KGHDR; CDR2 reads SFDVKD. The CDR3 nucleotides are TGTGCCACCAGTGATTCCCTCTCAGGGCTTCGGCAGCCCCAGCATTTT. This translates into CATSDSLSGLRQPQHF.

This clonotype was detected many times. CDR3 sequence (DNA): TGTGCCAGCGCTCGGACTAGCGGGAGGACGACCCCTCTTTCCTACAATGAGCAGTTCTTC. Translation: CASARTSGRTTPLSYNEQFF. This chain links TRBV6-5 with TRBJ2-1, with TRBD2 matching 14 bases. V shed 8 bases and J 1 base; nucleotides not matched to a gene: 16. CDR3 length: 20 amino acids. Per the germline V gene, CDR1 is MNHEY and CDR2 is SVGAGI.

In its sample, this clonotype ranks as medium-sized (0.01 to 0.1%). This chain connects TRBV6-6 to TRBJ1-5, with 8 bases aligning to TRBD1. V lost 5 bases, J lost 0 bases, and 3 bases stayed unmatched. CDR1 and CDR2 from the germline V gene are MNHNY and SVGAGI (reference sequence). This CDR3 comprises 15 residues. Here the CDR3 reads CASSGQGRSNQPQHF. The CDR3 DNA sequence: TGTGCCAGCAGTGGACAGGGCCGTAGCAATCAGCCCCAGCATTTT.

A few counts support this clonotype. The genes are TRBV6-5 and TRBJ2-1, with TRBD2 as a possible D gene (5 bases). This CDR3 spans 12 amino acids. Germline values: CDR1 MNHEY, CDR2 SVGAGI. Trimming removed 4 bases from V and 5 bases from J, with 6 bases in between. The CDR3 loop is CASSSGNNEQFF. In DNA form, the CDR3 reads TGTGCCAGCAGTTCGGGGAACAATGAGCAGTTCTTC.

The genes are TRBV2 and TRBJ2-1; 9 bases agree with TRBD2. CDR1 SNHLY and CDR2 FYNNEI come from the germline V gene. There are 14 residues in the CDR3. V lost 6 bases to trimming and J lost 10 bases; unmatched junction nucleotides: 10. DNA for the CDR3: TGTGCCAGCAGGCCGGGACTAGCTTTTCAAGAGCAGTTCTTC. Translated, it gives CASRPGLAFQEQFF.

This clonotype has just a few counts. The gene calls are TRBV15 and TRBJ2-5; the D is unclear. The CDR3 sequence is 16 residues long. CDR1 and CDR2 from the germline V gene are LNHNV and YYDKDF (reference sequence). Trimming removed 0 bases from V and 6 bases from J, with 17 bases in between. The CDR3 sequence is CATSRDGSRAGKTQYF. DNA of the CDR3: TGTGCCACCAGCAGAGATGGTTCTCGGGCTGGAAAGACCCAGTACTTC.

This clonotype was seen many times. The V call is TRBV10-3, the J call TRBJ1-5, with D unclear. With 4 bases removed from V and 7 bases from J, the gap between germline ends came to 11 bases. The length of the CDR3 is 13 residues. Germline V gives CDR1 ENHRY, CDR2 SYGVKD. In nucleotides, the CDR3 is TGTGCCATCAGTGTAGAAGGGCTCCAGCCCCAGCATTTT. Protein sequence: CAISVEGLQPQHF.

This clonotype is categorized as medium-sized. The chain employs TRBV4-1 and TRBJ2-7; D is perhaps TRBD1 (5 bases). The V end lost 0 bases, the J end lost 6 bases, and 15 bases lay between the germline ends. The CDR3 length is 15 residues. Germline-derived CDR1 and CDR2 are MGHRA and YSYEKL. DNA for the CDR3: TGCGCCAGCAGCCAAGACCCAGGGCGGTCGGTCGAGCAGTACTTC. Its translation: CASSQDPGRSVEQYF.

This clonotype was picked up many times. The CDR3 protein is CASSQQDYNSPLHF. DNA for the CDR3: TGTGCCAGCAGTCAACAGGATTATAATTCACCCCTCCACTTT. This chain uses TRBV12-3 or TRBV12-4 with TRBJ1-6; weak D call: TRBD1 (5 bases). The length of the CDR3 is 14 residues. V gave up 5 bases and J gave up 4 bases, with 9 bases separating them.

The rearrangement uses TRBV12-3 or TRBV12-4 and TRBJ2-1; D is perhaps TRBD1 or TRBD2 (6 bases each). This CDR3 comprises 13 residues. V lost 3 bases to trimming and J lost 10 bases, with 13 bases between them. The CDR3 coding sequence is TGTGCCAGCAGTTTGTCCGGGGGCTTGGAGCAGTTCTTC. This translates into CASSLSGGLEQFF.

This clonotype was seen a handful of times. V and J are TRBV20-1 and TRBJ1-5; tentative D call: TRBD1 (5 bases). Trimming left V 3 bases short and J 5 bases short, with 11 bases between. The CDR3 has 13 amino acids. Germline V lookup: CDR1 DFQATT, CDR2 SNEGSKA (reference sequence). The CDR3 DNA reads as TGCAGTGCTAGGAAGAGGGGTTATCAGCCCCAGCATTTT. This gives the protein CSARKRGYQPQHF.

With regard to this clonotype: Sequence at one end of the junction differs from germline and may be a read error. The rearrangement joins TRBV6-5 to TRBJ1-5; the match to TRBD1 covers 7 bases. CDR1 is MNHEY, CDR2 SVGAGI, per germline. The CDR3 runs 15 residues. CDR3 sequence: CASSRDSGLNQHQHF. DNA for the CDR3: TGTGCCAGCAGCCGGGACAGCGGGCTTAACCAGCACCAGCATTTT.

As for this clonotype: No conserved phenylalanine or tryptophan ends this CDR3, so it is likely a read error. J is TRBJ2-1 and V is TRBV7-7; perhaps TRBD2 as D (5 bases). With 1 base removed from V and 5 bases from J, the gap between germline ends came to 12 bases. The CDR3 is 15 amino acids. CDR1 is SSHAT, CDR2 FNYEAQ, per germline (reference sequence). The DNA of the CDR3 is TGTGCCAGCAGCTTAGGGACCAGCGGTCACAATGAGCAGTTCTCC. This encodes CASSLGTSGHNEQFS.

In this sample, this clonotype turned up a few times. The J gene is TRBJ2-1, the V gene TRBV9, with TRBD2 matching 11 bases. The germline CDR1 and CDR2 sequences are SGDLS and YYNGEE. This CDR3 contains 15 residues. The trim removed 5 bases at V and 9 bases at J, leaving 10 bases unmatched. CDR3 in amino acids: CASSPTGLAGFEQFF. For the CDR3, the DNA is TGTGCCAGCAGTCCCACCGGACTAGCGGGTTTTGAGCAGTTCTTC.

This chain links TRBV9 with TRBJ2-7, with a possible D match to TRBD1 (6 bases). Per germline, CDR1 SGDLS and CDR2 YYNGEE. The germline V and J ends were trimmed by 0 bases and 3 bases, with 10 bases remaining between them. This CDR3 has 14 amino acids. The CDR3 DNA follows: TGTGCCAGCAGCGTAGATGGGACATACTACGAGCAGTACTTC. Protein: CASSVDGTYYEQYF.

At least ten counts were recorded for this clonotype. V gene TRBV24-1 combines with J gene TRBJ2-1, with a possible D match to TRBD1 (6 bases). The CDR3 extends over 19 amino acids. Germline V gene data show CDR1 as KGHDR and CDR2 as SFDVKD. Trimming cost V 1 base and J 3 bases, with 21 bases left between them. The CDR3 reads CATSDFRTGQGPNYNEQFF. The CDR3 DNA follows: TGTGCCACCAGTGATTTTAGAACAGGGCAAGGCCCAAACTACAATGAGCAGTTCTTC.

Concerning this clonotype: The CDR3 end shows no conserved phenylalanine or tryptophan, and so a read error is likely. The V call is TRBV24-1, the J call TRBJ1-2, with 8 bases matching TRBD1. The CDR3 consists of 17 residues. Trimming at V came to 7 bases and at J to 7 bases, leaving 19 bases not matched to a gene. Looked up from germline, CDR1 is KGHDR and CDR2 is SFDVKD. The CDR3: CATSDPTSTGVESGYTL. CDR3 coding DNA: TGTGCCACCAGCGATCCGACCTCGACAGGGGTTGAATCTGGCTACACCCTC.

Details on this clonotype: A much larger clone differs from this one at a single base, so this may be a read error. This chain uses TRBV5-1 with TRBJ2-2; the D call may be TRBD1 or TRBD2 (5 bases each). This CDR3 has 15 residues. Germline CDR1 and CDR2: SGHRS and YFSETQ. The V and J ends lost 1 base and 6 bases respectively, with 13 bases between them. The CDR3 here is CASSLTRGRSGELFF. As DNA, the CDR3 is TGCGCCAGCAGCTTGACGAGGGGACGTTCCGGGGAGCTGTTTTTT.